A single sample is the source of the 25 T cell receptor beta chains below, sequenced in a study of cytomegalovirus exposure and HLA in healthy donors. The PCR used 60 Vbeta and 13 Jbeta primers. Sequencing was performed with immunoSEQ multiplex PCR; in TCRdb, only in-frame clones are kept and a portion is missing. Altogether 100,000 to 150,000 clones are present, 80% being singletons, with the ten largest covering 1%. The source material was PBMCs. These receptors were collected from a man aged 35-49 years in good health and CMV-seronegative.

This chain joins TRBV11-1 and TRBJ2-1, with 9 bases that match TRBD2. The V gene end was trimmed by 2 bases and the J gene end by 5 bases; junction bases not matched to a gene: 10. The CDR3 covers 17 residues. Per germline, CDR1 SGHAT and CDR2 FQDESV (reference sequence). The DNA for the CDR3 is TGTGCCAGCAGCTTAAGGGGTAGCGGGAGAGTAAACAATGAGCAGTTCTTC. It encodes CASSLRGSGRVNNEQFF.

This rearrangement joins TRBV6-1 to TRBJ2-5; perhaps TRBD2 as D (5 bases). There are 15 residues in the CDR3. V shed 1 base and J shed 5 bases, with 14 bases lying between them. In germline, CDR1 is MNHNS, CDR2 SASEGT. The CDR3: CASSEGARGWETQYF. In DNA form, the CDR3 reads TGTGCCAGCAGTGAAGGTGCCCGAGGGTGGGAGACCCAGTACTTC.

This chain joins TRBV19 and TRBJ2-5, with 9 bases aligning to TRBD1. V lost 7 bases to trimming and J lost 5 bases; unmatched junction nucleotides: 11. The CDR3 runs 15 residues. Germline V gene lookup returns CDR1 LNHDA and CDR2 SQIVND (reference sequence). CDR3 coding DNA: TGTGCCAGTACCACAACCGGGACAGGGTCCGAGACCCAGTACTTC. As protein: CASTTTGTGSETQYF.

In its sample, this clone was seen a few times. J is TRBJ2-7 and V is TRBV5-6; 8 nucleotides line up with TRBD1. This CDR3 is built from 14 residues. The V and J ends lost 3 bases and 3 bases, in that order; junction bases with no gene match: 5. The germline V gene encodes CDR1 SGHDT and CDR2 YYEEEE. DNA of the CDR3: TGTGCCAGCAGCTGGGACAGGTCGAACTACGAGCAGTACTTC. This translates into CASSWDRSNYEQYF.

This rearrangement joins TRBV21-1 to TRBJ2-1; TRBD1, the table's D call, was not compared with the DNA. TRBV21-1 is a documented pseudogene. The CDR3 is made up of 14 amino acids. The chain's CDR3 is CASSKGDRGGEQFF. In DNA form, the CDR3 reads TGTGCCAGCAGCAAGGGAGACAGGGGCGGGGAGCAGTTCTTC.

V usage is TRBV6-1 and J usage is TRBJ2-7, with 7 bases identical to TRBD1. Germline CDR1 is MNHNS and CDR2 is SASEGT. The CDR3 spans 13 residues. The ends lost 8 bases at V and 0 bases at J; junction bases unmatched: 4. The CDR3 spells CASGTALSYEQYF. CDR3 bases: TGTGCCAGCGGGACAGCCCTCTCCTACGAGCAGTACTTC.

This clone was seen once. The chain has TRBV7-2 and TRBJ2-1, with D uncertain. The CDR3 length is 15 residues. Germline V gene sequence: CDR1 SGHTA, CDR2 FQGNSA. Trimming pared 5 bases from V and 7 bases from J, leaving 18 bases between. The CDR3 bases are TGTGCCAGCAGCACTCACCCCCCAGGTAGGAATGAGCAGTTCTTC. It encodes CASSTHPPGRNEQFF.

The genes are TRBV10-3 and TRBJ1-1; 8 bases are a match to TRBD1. Germline V CDR1 and CDR2: ENHRY, SYGVKD. This CDR3 region has 15 residues. After removal of 2 bases from V and 4 bases from J, the junction contained 6 bases not matched to a gene. CDR3 bases: TGTGCCATCAGTGAGCAAGGGCAGGGGGCCACTGAAGCTTTCTTT. Encoded protein: CAISEQGQGATEAFF.

The chain links TRBV30 to TRBJ2-7; TRBD2 agrees at 13 bases. Germline CDR1 and CDR2: GTSNPN and SVGIG (reference sequence). The CDR3 is made up of 15 amino acids. After removal of 0 bases from V and 4 bases from J, the junction contained 3 bases not matched to a gene. CDR3 DNA sequence: TGTGCCTGGAGTGTAAGACTAGCGGGAGGTTACGAGCAGTACTTC. Protein product: CAWSVRLAGGYEQYF.

A few counts support this clone. The chain links TRBV6-1 to TRBJ1-1, with D unclear. V dropped 7 bases and J dropped 5 bases, with 11 bases sitting between them. The CDR3 is made up of 12 amino acids. In germline, CDR1 is MNHNS, CDR2 SASEGT. The CDR3 bases are TGTGCCAGCAAGAGGGTAGAAACTGAAGCTTTCTTT. Protein sequence: CASKRVETEAFF.

The V call is TRBV10-3, the J call TRBJ1-1, with TRBD1 matching 8 bases. Unmatched junction bases numbered 10, after V lost 4 bases and J lost 3 bases. The CDR3 runs 16 residues. Germline V CDR1 and CDR2: ENHRY, SYGVKD. CDR3 in amino acids: CAISGAPQGADTEAFF. The CDR3 DNA follows: TGTGCCATCAGTGGGGCCCCGCAGGGGGCGGACACTGAAGCTTTCTTT.

The chain employs TRBV6-4 and TRBJ2-6, with 7 bases identical to TRBD1. CDR3 length: 15 amino acids. Germline loops: CDR1 MRHNA, CDR2 SNTAGT. The trim removed 2 bases at V and 12 bases at J, leaving 10 bases unmatched. In DNA, the CDR3 is TGTGCCAGCAGTGACGAGGCAGGGGGTGGGAGCGTCCTGACTTTC. Its translation: CASSDEAGGGSVLTF.

The V gene is TRBV28, the J gene TRBJ1-2; 8 bases map to TRBD1. CDR3 length: 15 residues. The trim removed 6 bases at V and 4 bases at J, leaving 10 bases unmatched. Germline V gives CDR1 MDHEN, CDR2 SYDVKM. The CDR3 DNA sequence: TGTGCCAGCAGCTCTCTCGGACAGGGTGGCTATGGCTACACCTTC. Its protein is CASSSLGQGGYGYTF.

The chain joins TRBV2 to TRBJ2-7, with 10 bases fitting TRBD2. The CDR3 runs 14 residues. With V trimmed by 6 bases and J by 5 bases, 7 bases remained unmatched. Per the germline V gene, CDR1 is SNHLY and CDR2 is FYNNEI. The CDR3 DNA sequence: TGTGCCAGCAGATCCTCCGGGACTAGCGACGAGCAGTACTTC. Translating it yields CASRSSGTSDEQYF.

This chain joins TRBV2 and TRBJ2-7; 8 bases are a match to TRBD1. CDR1 is SNHLY, CDR2 FYNNEI, per germline. V lost 2 bases, J lost 4 bases, and 10 bases stayed unmatched. This CDR3 is built from 16 residues. This chain's CDR3 is CASSELGDRTLYEQYF. CDR3 in DNA: TGTGCCAGCAGTGAATTGGGGGACAGGACCCTTTACGAGCAGTACTTC.

This clone was detected only once. The chain joins TRBV5-1 to TRBJ1-3, with D maybe TRBD1 (5 bases). CDR3 length equals 15 residues. CDR1 and CDR2 (germline): SGHRS, YFSETQ. The V end was cut by 5 bases, the J end by 0 bases, with 12 bases between. The CDR3 bases are TGCGCCAGCAGTTCCGGGAGGGGCTCTGGAAACACCATATATTTT. It encodes CASSSGRGSGNTIYF.

This clone was found a few times. V is TRBV4-1 and J is TRBJ1-5; D is undetermined. Trimming shortened V by 0 bases and J by 6 bases, and 9 bases separated the two germline ends. CDR1 is MGHRA and CDR2 is YSYEKL in the germline V gene. The CDR3 loop spans 14 amino acids. CDR3 residues: CASSQEAGSQPQHF. The CDR3 DNA sequence: TGCGCCAGCAGCCAAGAAGCAGGTTCTCAGCCCCAGCATTTT.

The chain recombines TRBV6-5 with TRBJ2-5, with TRBD1 identical over 7 bases. This CDR3 is 14 amino acids long. V was clipped by 6 bases and J by 2 bases; unmatched bases: 6. Germline CDR1 MNHEY, CDR2 SVGAGI. The CDR3 protein is CASSRRQGQETQYF. The CDR3 bases are TGTGCCAGCAGCCGACGACAGGGTCAAGAGACCCAGTACTTC.

This chain links TRBV7-9 with TRBJ1-2, with 9 bases lining up with TRBD1. The ends lost 1 base at V and 2 bases at J; junction bases unmatched: 5. This CDR3 is built from 16 residues. Per germline, CDR1 SEHNR and CDR2 FQNEAQ (reference sequence). The CDR3, as DNA: TGTGCCAGCAGCTTAGAGTCAGGACAGGGGAACTATGGCTACACCTTC. It specifies CASSLESGQGNYGYTF.

The table lists this clone with a few counts. The rearrangement joins TRBV5-6 to TRBJ2-6; D is undetermined. Germline CDR1 reads SGHDT; CDR2 reads YYEEEE. CDR3 length: 15 amino acids. V lost 0 bases and J 2 bases, leaving 6 bases between the germline ends. The CDR3 sequence: CASSLGSTGANVLTF. CDR3 nucleotide sequence: TGTGCCAGCAGCTTGGGGAGTACTGGGGCCAACGTCCTGACTTTC.

This clone has only one observation. This chain links TRBV7-9 with TRBJ2-1; D not resolved. The V end was cut by 4 bases, the J end by 5 bases, with 6 bases between. Germline CDR1 SEHNR, CDR2 FQNEAQ (reference sequence). The CDR3 sequence is 12 residues long. CDR3 bases: TGTGCCAGCAGCTCTCAGGACAATGAGCAGTTCTTC. This sequence encodes CASSSQDNEQFF.

This rearrangement joins TRBV28 to TRBJ1-5; possibly TRBD1 for D (5 bases). CDR1 and CDR2 (germline): MDHEN, SYDVKM. Deletions cut 3 bases from V and 5 bases from J, with 11 bases between. The CDR3 spans 14 residues. The CDR3 loop reads CASSFSGLDQPQHF. CDR3 sequence (DNA): TGTGCCAGCAGTTTCTCAGGGTTGGATCAGCCCCAGCATTTT.

The chain combines TRBV23-1 with TRBJ1-3, with D possibly TRBD1 on 5 matching bases. TRBV23-1 falls under the ORF class, with uncertain function. CDR3 length: 15 amino acids. The ends were cut back, 2 bases at V and 0 bases at J, with 8 bases in the middle. In DNA form, the CDR3 reads TGCGCCAGCAGTCAAGGACACGTCTCTGGAAACACCATATATTTT. Protein: CASSQGHVSGNTIYF.

The rearrangement joins TRBV25-1 to TRBJ2-3, with TRBD2 matching over 9 bases. Germline trimming cut 6 bases from V and 4 bases from J; bases unmatched to any gene: 5. The CDR3 totals 14 residues. CDR1 is MGHDK and CDR2 is SYGVNS in the germline V gene. The CDR3 DNA reads as TGTGCCAGCAGCAACGCGGGAGGGTCAGATACGCAGTATTTT. Amino acid sequence: CASSNAGGSDTQYF.

J is TRBJ2-7 and V is TRBV27, with TRBD2 matching over 9 bases. The CDR3 loop spans 15 amino acids. V was pared by 5 bases and J by 7 bases, with 12 bases of the junction left unmatched. CDR1 and CDR2 (germline): MNHEY, SMNVEV (reference sequence). The CDR3 protein is CASSPRVAGVGEQYF. Here the CDR3 DNA reads TGTGCCAGCAGTCCCCGAGTAGCGGGAGTGGGGGAGCAGTACTTC.